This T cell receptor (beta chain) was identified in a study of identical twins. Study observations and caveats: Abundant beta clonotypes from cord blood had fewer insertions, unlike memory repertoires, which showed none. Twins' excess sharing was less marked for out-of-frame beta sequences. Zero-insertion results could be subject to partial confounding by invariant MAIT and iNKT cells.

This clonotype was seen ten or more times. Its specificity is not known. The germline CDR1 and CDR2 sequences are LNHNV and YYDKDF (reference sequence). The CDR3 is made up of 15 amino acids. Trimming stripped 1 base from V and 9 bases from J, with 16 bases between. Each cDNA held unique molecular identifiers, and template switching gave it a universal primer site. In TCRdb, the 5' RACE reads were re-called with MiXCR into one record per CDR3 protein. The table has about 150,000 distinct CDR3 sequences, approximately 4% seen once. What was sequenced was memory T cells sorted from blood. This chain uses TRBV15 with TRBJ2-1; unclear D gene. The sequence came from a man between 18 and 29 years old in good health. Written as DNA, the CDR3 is TGTGCCACCAGCAGAGGAGTCGGGCGTAAGGGTGAGCAGTTCTTC. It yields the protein CATSRGVGRKGEQFF.